The rows below give T cell receptor beta chains drawn from one sample of a study of response to subunit inactivated influenza vaccine. TCRdb used MiXCR to reprocess the RT-PCR reads, holding one entry per CDR3 protein. The sample lists under 200,000 distinct CDR3 sequences, roughly 10% occurring once. Material: CD8+ T cells sorted from PBMCs, obtained less than 25 months after vaccination. Source of these receptors: a man in his fifties or sixties who received an inactivated influenza vaccine. Each CDR3 is given with its conserved first and last residue. Fields, in order: J gene, D gene, clone size, V gene, CDR3 protein, CDR3 DNA. A D gene is named only where the DNA matches it firmly. The size field is filled for only some rows; it gives once, few, many or a size class.

J gene: TRBJ2-1; D gene: TRBD2; clone size: .; V gene: TRBV15; CDR3 protein: CATSGLAGGPEQFF; CDR3 DNA: TGTGCCACCAGCGGTCTAGCGGGAGGGCCTGAGCAGTTCTTC
J gene: TRBJ2-5; D gene: TRBD1; clone size: .; V gene: TRBV28; CDR3 protein: CASSLGDREIQETQYF; CDR3 DNA: TGTGCCAGCAGTTTAGGGGACAGGGAAATCCAAGAGACCCAGTACTTC
J gene: TRBJ2-3; D gene: .; clone size: many; V gene: TRBV25-1; CDR3 protein: CASRLTDTQYF; CDR3 DNA: TGTGCCAGCAGGCTCACAGATACGCAGTATTTT
J gene: TRBJ2-1; D gene: .; clone size: few; V gene: TRBV7-3; CDR3 protein: CASSLKTSDEQFF; CDR3 DNA: TGTGCCAGCAGCTTAAAAACCAGTGATGAGCAGTTCTTC
J gene: TRBJ2-7; D gene: .; clone size: few; V gene: TRBV11-2; CDR3 protein: CASSLENSRTNSYEQYF; CDR3 DNA: TGTGCCAGCAGCTTAGAAAACAGCCGAACAAACTCCTACGAGCAGTACTTC
J gene: TRBJ2-7; D gene: TRBD2; clone size: few; V gene: TRBV4-3; CDR3 protein: CASSHTSGSSYEQYF; CDR3 DNA: TGCGCCAGCAGCCATACTAGCGGGAGTTCCTACGAGCAGTACTTC
J gene: TRBJ2-5; D gene: .; clone size: .; V gene: TRBV7-9; CDR3 protein: CASSLGPGTQYF; CDR3 DNA: TGTGCCAGCAGCTTAGGCCCCGGGACCCAGTACTTC
J gene: TRBJ2-1; D gene: .; clone size: many; V gene: TRBV7-9; CDR3 protein: CASSLGFNSYNEQFF; CDR3 DNA: TGTGCCAGCAGCTTAGGCTTCAACTCCTACAATGAGCAGTTCTTC
J gene: TRBJ2-7; D gene: TRBD2; clone size: few; V gene: TRBV9; CDR3 protein: CASSVEKGGTYEQYF; CDR3 DNA: TGTGCCAGCAGCGTAGAGAAGGGAGGGACCTACGAGCAGTACTTC
J gene: TRBJ2-4; D gene: .; clone size: .; V gene: TRBV2; CDR3 protein: CASSQSVGSTKNIQYF; CDR3 DNA: TGTGCCAGCAGCCAAAGTGTTGGGTCGACCAAAAACATTCAGTACTTC
J gene: TRBJ1-1; D gene: .; clone size: many; V gene: TRBV7-6; CDR3 protein: CASSLGFSTEAFF; CDR3 DNA: TGTGCCAGCAGCTTAGGATTTAGTACTGAAGCTTTCTTT
J gene: TRBJ2-2; D gene: TRBD2; clone size: .; V gene: TRBV4-3; CDR3 protein: CASRSGGDTGELFF; CDR3 DNA: TGCGCCAGCAGGTCGGGGGGGGACACCGGGGAGCTGTTTTTT
J gene: TRBJ2-5; D gene: TRBD2; clone size: many; V gene: TRBV12-3/TRBV12-4; CDR3 protein: CASSGLAGGETQYF; CDR3 DNA: TGTGCCAGCAGTGGACTAGCGGGAGGGGAGACCCAGTACTTC
J gene: TRBJ2-2; D gene: .; clone size: once; V gene: TRBV7-9; CDR3 protein: CASRAGTTNTGELFF; CDR3 DNA: TGTGCCAGCAGGGCCGGGACCACCAACACCGGGGAGCTGTTTTTT
J gene: TRBJ2-7; D gene: TRBD1; clone size: .; V gene: TRBV7-8; CDR3 protein: CASSRRTGDEQYF; CDR3 DNA: TGTGCCAGCAGCCGCCGGACAGGGGACGAGCAGTACTTC
J gene: TRBJ2-5; D gene: TRBD2; clone size: many; V gene: TRBV7-2; CDR3 protein: CASSLAGAPNWYQETQYF; CDR3 DNA: TGTGCCAGCAGCTTGGCGGGAGCCCCAAATTGGTACCAAGAGACCCAGTACTTC
J gene: TRBJ2-3; D gene: TRBD2; clone size: many; V gene: TRBV19; CDR3 protein: CASSTGTSKTLDTQYF; CDR3 DNA: TGTGCCAGTAGTACCGGGACTAGTAAAACCCTAGATACGCAGTATTTT
J gene: TRBJ2-1; D gene: .; clone size: few; V gene: TRBV7-2; CDR3 protein: CASSLPPGQEVDEQFF; CDR3 DNA: TGTGCCAGCAGCTTACCTCCGGGTCAGGAAGTCGATGAGCAGTTCTTC
J gene: TRBJ2-7; D gene: .; clone size: .; V gene: TRBV12-3/TRBV12-4; CDR3 protein: CASSPRSGSYEQYF; CDR3 DNA: TGTGCCAGCAGTCCAAGAAGTGGATCCTACGAGCAGTACTTC
J gene: TRBJ1-1; D gene: .; clone size: .; V gene: TRBV10-2; CDR3 protein: CASSVSKMNTEAFF; CDR3 DNA: TGCGCCAGCAGTGTGAGTAAGATGAACACTGAAGCTTTCTTT
J gene: TRBJ2-5; D gene: .; clone size: .; V gene: TRBV10-1; CDR3 protein: CASSEGSRSGQETQYF; CDR3 DNA: TGCGCCAGCAGTGAGGGCTCGAGGTCAGGTCAAGAGACCCAGTACTTC
J gene: TRBJ2-1; D gene: .; clone size: .; V gene: TRBV6-2/TRBV6-3; CDR3 protein: CASSYVPSEQFF; CDR3 DNA: TGTGCCAGCAGTTATGTCCCAAGTGAGCAGTTCTTC
J gene: TRBJ2-1; D gene: .; clone size: .; V gene: TRBV6-2/TRBV6-3; CDR3 protein: CASSGGTYNEQFF; CDR3 DNA: TGTGCCAGCAGTGGGGGAACTTACAATGAGCAGTTCTTC
J gene: TRBJ1-2; D gene: TRBD1; clone size: few; V gene: TRBV29-1; CDR3 protein: CSVPGQGGGYTF; CDR3 DNA: TGCAGCGTTCCCGGACAGGGAGGTGGCTACACCTTC
J gene: TRBJ2-5; D gene: .; clone size: many; V gene: TRBV18; CDR3 protein: CASSATGATQETQYF; CDR3 DNA: TGTGCCAGCTCAGCCACCGGGGCTACACAAGAGACCCAGTACTTC
J gene: TRBJ2-7; D gene: TRBD1; clone size: .; V gene: TRBV9; CDR3 protein: CASSVAGQGPYEQYF; CDR3 DNA: TGTGCCAGCAGCGTAGCTGGACAGGGACCCTACGAGCAGTACTTC
J gene: TRBJ1-1; D gene: .; clone size: few; V gene: TRBV12-3/TRBV12-4; CDR3 protein: CASRINVGYEAEAFF; CDR3 DNA: TGTGCCAGCAGGATAAACGTTGGGTACGAGGCTGAAGCTTTCTTT
J gene: TRBJ2-7; D gene: .; clone size: .; V gene: TRBV5-1; CDR3 protein: CASSLAFERSPYEQYF; CDR3 DNA: TGCGCCAGCAGCTTGGCCTTCGAGCGGTCCCCCTACGAGCAGTACTTC
J gene: TRBJ2-7; D gene: .; clone size: many; V gene: TRBV27; CDR3 protein: CASSFIGDYEQYF; CDR3 DNA: TGTGCCAGCAGTTTTATCGGGGACTACGAGCAGTACTTC
J gene: TRBJ2-1; D gene: .; clone size: few; V gene: TRBV5-5; CDR3 protein: CASSLELEQFF; CDR3 DNA: TGTGCCAGCAGCTTGGAGCTTGAGCAGTTCTTC
J gene: TRBJ2-5; D gene: TRBD2; clone size: .; V gene: TRBV4-2; CDR3 protein: CASSKGTSVQETQYF; CDR3 DNA: TGTGCCAGCAGCAAAGGGACTAGCGTCCAAGAGACCCAGTACTTC
J gene: TRBJ2-3; D gene: TRBD2; clone size: many; V gene: TRBV6-8; CDR3 protein: CASSWRGKTDTQYF; CDR3 DNA: TGTGCCAGCTCTTGGCGGGGGAAGACAGATACGCAGTATTTT
J gene: TRBJ2-2; D gene: TRBD1; clone size: .; V gene: TRBV5-6; CDR3 protein: CASSFGTGPGELFF; CDR3 DNA: TGTGCCAGCAGCTTCGGGACAGGGCCCGGGGAGCTGTTTTTT
J gene: TRBJ2-5; D gene: .; clone size: .; V gene: TRBV12-3/TRBV12-4; CDR3 protein: CASSLEGGFIETQYF; CDR3 DNA: TGTGCCAGCAGTTTAGAGGGGGGCTTTATAGAGACCCAGTACTTC
J gene: TRBJ2-1; D gene: TRBD1; clone size: .; V gene: TRBV28; CDR3 protein: CASREPGQLVNEQFF; CDR3 DNA: TGTGCCAGCAGAGAACCGGGACAGCTCGTCAATGAGCAGTTCTTC
J gene: TRBJ2-2; D gene: .; clone size: .; V gene: TRBV28; CDR3 protein: CASSLFGARTGELFF; CDR3 DNA: TGTGCCAGCAGTTTATTTGGGGCGCGCACCGGGGAGCTGTTTTTT
J gene: TRBJ2-7; D gene: TRBD2; clone size: few; V gene: TRBV20-1; CDR3 protein: CSASPRTSGASSYEQYF; CDR3 DNA: TGCAGTGCTAGCCCCAGGACTAGCGGGGCCTCCTCCTACGAGCAGTACTTC
J gene: TRBJ2-4; D gene: TRBD1; clone size: few; V gene: TRBV2; CDR3 protein: CASKGTGEPKNIQYF; CDR3 DNA: TGTGCCAGCAAAGGGACAGGGGAACCCAAAAACATTCAGTACTTC
J gene: TRBJ1-2; D gene: .; clone size: few; V gene: TRBV24-1; CDR3 protein: CATSEPDRLHSYGYTF; CDR3 DNA: TGTGCCACCAGTGAACCCGACAGGCTACACTCCTATGGCTACACCTTC
J gene: TRBJ2-2; D gene: .; clone size: .; V gene: TRBV27; CDR3 protein: CASSLGMANTGELFF; CDR3 DNA: TGTGCCAGCAGTTTGGGGATGGCGAACACCGGGGAGCTGTTTTTT
J gene: TRBJ2-5; D gene: TRBD2; clone size: few; V gene: TRBV4-1; CDR3 protein: CASSQLAGAQETQYF; CDR3 DNA: TGCGCCAGCAGCCAACTAGCGGGGGCCCAAGAGACCCAGTACTTC
J gene: TRBJ2-1; D gene: TRBD2; clone size: few; V gene: TRBV14; CDR3 protein: CASSQASSGGHEQFF; CDR3 DNA: TGTGCCAGCAGCCAAGCGAGTAGCGGGGGCCATGAGCAGTTCTTC
J gene: TRBJ1-5; D gene: .; clone size: few; V gene: TRBV4-1; CDR3 protein: CASSQVNSQDQPQHF; CDR3 DNA: TGCGCCAGCAGCCAAGTGAACAGTCAGGACCAGCCCCAGCATTTT